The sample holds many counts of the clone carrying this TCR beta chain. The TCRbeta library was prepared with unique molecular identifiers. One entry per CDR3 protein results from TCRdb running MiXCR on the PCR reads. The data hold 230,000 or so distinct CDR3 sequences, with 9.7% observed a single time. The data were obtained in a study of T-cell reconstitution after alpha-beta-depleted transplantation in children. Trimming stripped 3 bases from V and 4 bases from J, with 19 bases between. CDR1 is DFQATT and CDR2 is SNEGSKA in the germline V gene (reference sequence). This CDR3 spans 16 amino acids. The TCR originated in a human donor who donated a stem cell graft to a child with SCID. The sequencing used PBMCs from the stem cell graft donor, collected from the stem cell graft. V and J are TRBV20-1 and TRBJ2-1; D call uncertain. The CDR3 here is CSARHSLLEGYNEQFF. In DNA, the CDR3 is TGCAGTGCTAGGCACAGCCTGCTAGAAGGGTACAATGAGCAGTTCTTC.